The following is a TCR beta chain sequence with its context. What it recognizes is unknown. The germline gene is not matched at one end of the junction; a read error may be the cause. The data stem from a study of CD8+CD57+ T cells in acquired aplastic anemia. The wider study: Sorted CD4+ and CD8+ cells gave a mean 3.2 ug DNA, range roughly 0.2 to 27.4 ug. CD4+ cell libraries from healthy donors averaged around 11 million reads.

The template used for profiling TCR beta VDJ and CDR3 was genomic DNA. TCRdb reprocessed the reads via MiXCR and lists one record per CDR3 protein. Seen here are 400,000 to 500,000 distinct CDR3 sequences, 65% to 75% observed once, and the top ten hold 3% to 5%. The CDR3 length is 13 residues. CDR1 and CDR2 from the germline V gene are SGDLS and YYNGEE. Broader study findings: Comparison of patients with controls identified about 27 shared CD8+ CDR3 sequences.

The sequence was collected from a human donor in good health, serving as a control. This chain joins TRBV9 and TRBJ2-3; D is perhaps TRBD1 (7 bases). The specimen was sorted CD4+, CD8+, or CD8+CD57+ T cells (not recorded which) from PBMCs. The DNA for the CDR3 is TGTGCCAGCAGCCTAGCGTCGGGGACAGATACGCAGTTT. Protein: CASSLASGTDTQF.